Below, 20 T cell receptor beta chains from the same sample are listed, as sequenced in a study of OX40 agonist ivuxolimab in advanced cancers. The repertoire was sequenced with immunoSEQ multiplex PCR; TCRdb's copy has only in-frame clones and lacks some. The table lists about 77,000 clones, 89% of them singletons. The sequencing here drew on CD4+ or CD8+ T cells sorted from blood, taken in a trial of the OX40 agonist ivuxolimab. The receptor set was obtained from an adult with an advanced solid tumor such as melanoma, head and neck, liver or kidney cancer.

The V and J genes are TRBV19 and TRBJ1-4, with D unresolved. V shed 5 bases and J shed 7 bases, with 11 bases lying between them. CDR1 LNHDA and CDR2 SQIVND come from the germline V gene (reference sequence). The CDR3 is 13 residues long. CDR3 residues: CASSVRGSEKLFF. The CDR3 DNA reads as TGTGCCAGTAGTGTCCGGGGAAGTGAAAAACTGTTTTTT.

The V gene is TRBV19, the J gene TRBJ2-6; TRBD1 agrees at 8 bases. CDR1 and CDR2 (germline): LNHDA, SQIVND (reference sequence). This CDR3 region has 17 residues. Trimming took 8 bases from V and 0 from J; bases not matched to a gene: 9. The CDR3 sequence: CASERDTGGSGANVLTF. CDR3 DNA: TGTGCCAGTGAGAGGGATACAGGGGGCTCTGGGGCCAACGTCCTGACTTTC.

The chain links TRBV7-6 to TRBJ2-3; 8 positions match TRBD2. There are 16 residues in the CDR3. Germline lookup yields CDR1 SGHVS and CDR2 FNYEAQ. V was pared by 2 bases and J by 4 bases, with 8 bases of the junction left unmatched. CDR3 in amino acids: CASSLQQAGAADTQYF. The CDR3 region has the DNA TGTGCCAGCAGCTTACAACAAGCGGGAGCGGCAGATACGCAGTATTTT.

This chain uses TRBV5-6 with TRBJ2-5, with 9 nucleotides matching TRBD1. The CDR3 runs 14 residues. V was pared by 7 bases and J by 1 base, with 5 bases of the junction left unmatched. Germline CDR1 and CDR2: SGHDT and YYEEEE. The CDR3 region has the DNA TGTGCCAGCCGGAGACAGGGGGTCCAAGAGACCCAGTACTTC. Its translation is CASRRQGVQETQYF.

The chain links TRBV4-2 to TRBJ1-6, with 7 bases that match TRBD1. CDR1 LGHNA and CDR2 YNFKEQ come from the germline V gene. CDR3 length: 15 amino acids. Germline trimming cut 4 bases from V and 5 bases from J; bases unmatched to any gene: 5. The DNA for the CDR3 is TGTGCCAGCAGCCGACCCGGGACAGATAATTCACCCCTCCACTTT. Its protein is CASSRPGTDNSPLHF.

The V and J genes are TRBV6-6 and TRBJ2-2; D ambiguous. This CDR3 spans 13 amino acids. Per germline, CDR1 MNHNY and CDR2 SVGAGI (reference sequence). The V end was cut by 8 bases, the J end by 3 bases, with 10 bases between. CDR3 amino acids: CASPDGDTGELFF. CDR3 sequence (DNA): TGTGCCAGCCCGGACGGAGACACCGGGGAGCTGTTTTTT.

The chain employs TRBV28 and TRBJ1-5, with 7 bases fitting TRBD1. The germline CDR1 and CDR2 sequences are MDHEN and SYDVKM. CDR3 length: 15 amino acids. V shed 6 bases and J 7 bases; nucleotides not matched to a gene: 12. DNA of the CDR3: TGTGCCAGCAGCTCGACAGGGACCGGGGGGCAGCCCCAGCATTTT. Translation gives CASSSTGTGGQPQHF.

V and J are TRBV27 and TRBJ1-4; TRBD1 might be the D (5 bases). The V end lost 4 bases, the J end lost 4 bases, and 10 bases lay between the germline ends. The CDR3 totals 14 residues. Germline assignment: CDR1 MNHEY and CDR2 SMNVEV (reference sequence). CDR3 nucleotides: TGTGCCAGCAGTTCCCTGCAGGGTAATGAAAAACTGTTTTTT. Translation gives CASSSLQGNEKLFF.

The V and J genes are TRBV6-6 and TRBJ1-2; D not certain. Between the trimmed V and J ends, which lost 0 bases and 3 bases, there was a span of 8 bases. There are 14 residues in the CDR3. From germline, CDR1 is MNHNY and CDR2 SVGAGI (reference sequence). The CDR3 coding sequence is TGTGCCAGCAGTTACTCGGCCAGAGACTATGGCTACACCTTC. Its protein product is CASSYSARDYGYTF.

The gene calls are TRBV7-2 and TRBJ2-5; 8 bases are a match to TRBD1. CDR1 is SGHTA, CDR2 FQGNSA, per germline. The CDR3 covers 15 residues. V lost 5 bases to trimming and J lost 1 base; unmatched junction nucleotides: 6. In DNA form, the CDR3 reads TGTGCCAGCAGCCGGGACAGGCCCCCCCAAGAGACCCAGTACTTC. Translation: CASSRDRPPQETQYF.

V gene TRBV28 combines with J gene TRBJ2-7; unclear D gene. CDR1 and CDR2 from the germline V gene are MDHEN and SYDVKM. The CDR3 loop spans 17 amino acids. Trimming shortened V by 5 bases and J by 2 bases, and 22 bases separated the two germline ends. The CDR3 nucleotides are TGTGCCAGCAGTCCCCGGGCCCTGGGGAACCGACCCTACGAGCAGTACTTC. Its protein is CASSPRALGNRPYEQYF.

This clone was seen once. The gene calls are TRBV27 and TRBJ2-3; maybe TRBD1 (5 bases). Trimming removed 3 bases at V and 1 base at J, with 11 bases between. Germline V gene sequence: CDR1 MNHEY, CDR2 SMNVEV (reference sequence). The CDR3 length is 15 residues. The DNA for the CDR3 is TGTGCCAGCAGTTTTGGGGCGTTCCGCACAGATACGCAGTATTTT. This sequence encodes CASSFGAFRTDTQYF.

The J gene is TRBJ2-4, the V gene TRBV14; possible D gene TRBD1, 6 bases. CDR3 length equals 18 residues. The V end lost 3 bases, the J end lost 0 bases, and 18 bases lay between the germline ends. Germline V gene lookup returns CDR1 SGHDN and CDR2 FVKESK. CDR3 loop: CASSHPWTAGRAKNIQYF. DNA for the CDR3: TGTGCCAGCAGCCACCCCTGGACAGCCGGCCGAGCCAAAAACATTCAGTACTTC.

This chain joins TRBV30 and TRBJ1-6; no reliable D call. This CDR3 comprises 12 residues. V was clipped by 3 bases and J by 10 bases, with 10 bases between them. Germline V gene data show CDR1 as GTSNPN and CDR2 as SVGIG (reference sequence). In DNA form, the CDR3 reads TGTGCCTGGAGGGGCTGGCCCTCACCCCTCCACTTT. The encoded protein is CAWRGWPSPLHF. The whole variable domain, filled in from reference TRBV30 and TRBJ1-6, reads SQTIHQWPATLVQPVGSPLSLECTVEGTSNPNLYWYRQAAGRGLQLLFYSVGIGQISSEVPQNLSASRPQDRQFILSSKKLLLSDSGFYLCAWRGWPSPLHFGNGTRLTVT.

V gene TRBV5-1 combines with J gene TRBJ1-1; weak D call: TRBD1 (5 bases). The germline V gene encodes CDR1 SGHRS and CDR2 YFSETQ. The V and J ends lost 0 bases and 2 bases respectively, with 11 bases between them. The CDR3 is 15 residues long. CDR3 sequence reads: CASSLAPQGNTEAFF. The CDR3 DNA is TGCGCCAGCAGCTTGGCCCCCCAGGGCAACACTGAAGCTTTCTTT.

The chain uses TRBV5-5 and TRBJ2-4; TRBD2 aligns across 10 bases. Germline values: CDR1 SGHKS, CDR2 YYEKEE (reference sequence). The trim removed 2 bases at V and 5 bases at J, leaving 1 base unmatched. The CDR3 sequence is 14 residues long. This CDR3 is CASSLGLAENIQYF. CDR3 DNA: TGTGCCAGCAGCTTAGGACTAGCGGAAAACATTCAGTACTTC. The entire variable domain, with the rest obtained from reference TRBV5-5 and TRBJ2-4, is as follows: DAGVTQSPTHLIKTRGQQVTLRCSPISGHKSVSWYQQVLGQGPQFIFQYYEKEERGRGNFPDRFSARQFPNYSSELNVNALLLGDSALYLCASSLGLAENIQYFGAGTRLSVL.

The chain combines TRBV11-2 with TRBJ1-6; 8 bases match TRBD1. Germline V gene data show CDR1 as SGHAT and CDR2 as FQNNGV. This CDR3 has 16 residues. J lost 8 bases, V lost 4 bases, and 10 bases had no gene match. The CDR3 DNA follows: TGTGCCAGCAGCTCGGGGGGGGCCAGGGGGCATTCACCCCTCCACTTT. It translates to CASSSGGARGHSPLHF. Complete variable domain (other parts from reference TRBV11-2 and TRBJ1-6): EAGVAQSPRYKIIEKRQSVAFWCNPISGHATLYWYQQILGQGPKLLIQFQNNGVVDDSQLPKDRFSAERLKGVDSTLKIQPAKLEDSAVYLCASSSGGARGHSPLHFGNGTRLTVT.

The genes are TRBV19 and TRBJ2-5; the D gene is possibly TRBD2 (6 bases). Trimming shortened V by 2 bases and J by 2 bases, and 9 bases separated the two germline ends. The CDR3 has 14 residues. Germline V gene sequence: CDR1 LNHDA, CDR2 SQIVND (reference sequence). CDR3 protein: CASSIPGGQETQYF. As DNA, the CDR3 is TGTGCCAGTAGTATACCTGGGGGGCAAGAGACCCAGTACTTC.

The chain has TRBV18 and TRBJ2-5; D is unresolved. Germline CDR1 reads KGHSH; CDR2 reads LQKENI. The ends were cut back, 6 bases at V and 5 bases at J, with 19 bases in the middle. CDR3 length: 15 residues. The chain's CDR3 is CASSPQTADGETQYF. In DNA, the CDR3 is TGTGCCAGCTCCCCCCAGACGGCGGATGGGGAGACCCAGTACTTC. Together with reference TRBV18 and TRBJ2-5, the CDR3 gives the full variable domain: NAGVMQNPRHLVRRRGQEARLRCSPMKGHSHVYWYRQLPEEGLKFMVYLQKENIIDESGMPKERFSAEFPKEGPSILRIQQVVRGDSAAYFCASSPQTADGETQYFGPGTRLLVL.

This chain uses TRBV7-9 with TRBJ1-1; D uncertain. V lost 6 bases, J lost 0 bases, and 5 bases lay in between. The CDR3 totals 12 residues. Germline V gene data show CDR1 as SEHNR and CDR2 as FQNEAQ (reference sequence). The CDR3 DNA reads TGTGCCAGCAGTTTTATGAACACTGAAGCTTTCTTT. It translates to CASSFMNTEAFF.